This T cell receptor (beta chain) was recovered during a study of chemoradiotherapy in HPV16-positive cancers (dated by TCRdb to the early 2020s). Regarding the complete study: Functional T-cell assays on cells from two HPV16-positive patients defined candidate HPV-specific T-cell clones and common TCR motifs. The study asked whether T-cell immunity against the HPV oncoproteins E6 and E7 changes during chemoradiotherapy and whether it affects survival. Next, the candidate HPV-specific TCRs and motifs were followed in TCR repertoires from over 85 patients with HPV-related cancers. The investigation overall reported the following: Expansion of candidate HPV-specific clones and E7-related TCR motifs was observed in the tumor microenvironment during treatment, whereas no such expansion was observed for non-HPV-specific T cells. The survival association was reported for HPV16-positive patients, and the functional definition of HPV-specific T cells was derived from only two HPV16-positive patients. Among HPV16-positive patients, expansion of HPV-responsive T cells during chemoradiotherapy was associated with better recurrence-free survival.

Library prep was done by the immunoSEQ multiplex PCR assay. The table was pulled from immuneACCESS by TCRdb, which kept in-frame rearrangements only. Such tables lose some clones; where checked, under half of the loss comes from unresolved V genes, and the rest has no known cause. Counted in this sample were around 62,000 clones; roughly 86% of them appeared once. 4% to 4.5% of the sample rests with the top ten. As for this clone: Its recognized antigen is unknown. Base qualities were left out, and no much larger clone turns up one base away.

Repertoires were sampled repeatedly over the course of chemoradiotherapy so that clonal expansion in the tumor microenvironment could be followed. The germline V gene (reference sequence) gives CDR1 as LNHDA and CDR2 as SQIVND. V ends up 9 bases short and J 1 base short, with an unmatched junction base count of 3. From its cysteine to its phenylalanine, the CDR3 spans 14 amino acids. The DNA shown is the 42-base CDR3, in frame from base 1. This receptor was obtained from a human donor with HPV-associated anogenital cancer. The V and J genes are TRBV19 and TRBJ2-4; 10 bases in the middle match TRBD1. Sequenced material: blood, taken from a patient who underwent chemoradiotherapy. The CDR3 reads as follows: CASQGQGAKNIQYF. The DNA sequence follows: TGTGCCAGCCAGGGACAGGGGGCCAAAAACATTCAGTACTTC.